This T cell receptor beta chain was obtained from a study of T cells after yellow fever vaccination. General study findings and limits: A limited proportion of clonotypes was detected within both the CD4 and CD8 compartments.

Note on this clonotype: The target antigen is unknown.

CDR3 size: 12 residues. V lost 7 bases and J lost 8, with 14 bases in between. The germline CDR1 and CDR2 sequences are SGHTA and FQGNSA. TCRdb re-called the 5' RACE reads through MiXCR, storing one row per CDR3 protein. The sample records about 350,000 distinct CDR3 sequences, 8.1% being singletons. The receptor comes from a man in his late teens or twenties who received the YFV17D yellow fever vaccine. V usage is TRBV7-2 and J usage is TRBJ1-2, with D possibly matching TRBD1 (6 bases). Sequenced here: PBMCs, sampled around 45 days after the first yellow fever vaccination. This CDR3 is CASNNRAGGYTF. Here the CDR3 DNA reads TGTGCCAGCAACAACAGGGCAGGAGGCTACACCTTC.